The subject of this entry is one TCR beta chain. One junction end disagrees with the germline gene, perhaps due to a read error. The source of the sample is a study of CD8 T cells in ankylosing spondylitis. TCRdb re-derived calls from the 5' RACE reads in MiXCR, one entry per CDR3 protein. The table shows about 130,000 distinct CDR3 sequences, with 7% to 10% occurring only once. The sequencing sample was made of blood, either unsorted or a sorted T cell fraction (not recorded which). The clonotype was recovered from a male donor with ankylosing spondylitis or in good health (not recorded which).

CDR3 DNA: TGTACCAGCAGTTTAAGTTGGGGACAGCAAAAGAGGGCCAAAAACATTCAGTACTTC. Its protein is CTSSLSWGQQKRAKNIQYF. The rearrangement joins TRBV12-3 or TRBV12-4 to TRBJ2-4, with 7 nucleotides matching TRBD1. This CDR3 is built from 19 residues.